This TCR beta chain was profiled in a study of tissue T cells after allogeneic stem cell transplantation. Trimming removed 3 bases from V and 0 bases from J, with 9 bases in between. CDR1 and CDR2 from the germline V gene are MNHDT and YYDKIL. The CDR3 sequence is 15 residues long. Profiling relied on immunoSEQ multiplex PCR, and the TCRdb table lists in-frame clones only, not all of them. The sample consists of 48,000 or so clones, around 73% of them appearing once. As to this clone: Genes and germline come from the mouse. The CDR3 goes on 1 residue after the read ends, and that part is filled in from the germline J gene.

The clonotype originates from a pool of C57BL/6 mice in good health. Sequencing was done on a sample of sorted cells pooled from one or two spleens. The J gene is TRBJ2-1, the V gene TRBV17, with TRBD1 as a possible D gene (6 bases). The CDR3 bases that were read are TGTGCTAGCAGTAGGGACAGATATAACTATGCTGAGCAGTTC. Amino acid sequence: CASSRDRYNYAEQF. The CDR3 as a whole reads CASSRDRYNYAEQFF.